The source of this TCR beta chain is a study of T cells in Graves' hyperthyroidism and ophthalmopathy. RNA transcripts were the template for amplifying TCR beta CDR3 regions. The TCR CDR3 was amplified in a first-round RT-PCR using the HTBI primer set. Each CDR3 protein is one row after TCRdb ran MiXCR on the multiplex PCR reads. The table shows hundreds of thousands of distinct CDR3 sequences, with 20% to 25% occurring only once. This CDR3 comprises 16 residues. V shed 5 bases, J shed 5 bases, and the junction held 11 bases outside the gene matches. Germline CDR1 is SGHTA and CDR2 is FQGNSA. This clonotype was seen a few times.

Sequencing was carried out using blood. This receptor was taken from a man aged 30 to 45 with Graves' ophthalmopathy. The V call is TRBV7-2, the J call TRBJ2-5; 10 nucleotides agree with TRBD1. DNA for the CDR3: TGTGCCAGCAGCAACGATGGGGACAGGGGATGGGAGACCCAGTACTTC. This sequence encodes CASSNDGDRGWETQYF.